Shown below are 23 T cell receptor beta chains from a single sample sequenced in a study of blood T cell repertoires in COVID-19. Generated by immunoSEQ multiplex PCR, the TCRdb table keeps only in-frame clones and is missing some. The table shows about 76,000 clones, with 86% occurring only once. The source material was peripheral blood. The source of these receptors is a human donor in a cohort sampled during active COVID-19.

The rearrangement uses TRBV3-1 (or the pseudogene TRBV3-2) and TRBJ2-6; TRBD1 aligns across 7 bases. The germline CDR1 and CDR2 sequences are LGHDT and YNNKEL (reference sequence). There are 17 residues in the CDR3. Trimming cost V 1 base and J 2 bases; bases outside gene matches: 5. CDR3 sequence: CASSQAVGTAGANVLTF. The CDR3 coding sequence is TGTGCCAGCAGCCAAGCTGTAGGGACAGCTGGGGCCAACGTCCTGACTTTC.

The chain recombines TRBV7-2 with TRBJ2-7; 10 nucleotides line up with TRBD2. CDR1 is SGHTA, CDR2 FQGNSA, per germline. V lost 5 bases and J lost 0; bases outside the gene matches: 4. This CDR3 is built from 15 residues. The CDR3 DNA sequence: TGTGCCAGCAGCCTCCGGACTAGCGGCTCCTACGAGCAGTACTTC. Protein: CASSLRTSGSYEQYF.

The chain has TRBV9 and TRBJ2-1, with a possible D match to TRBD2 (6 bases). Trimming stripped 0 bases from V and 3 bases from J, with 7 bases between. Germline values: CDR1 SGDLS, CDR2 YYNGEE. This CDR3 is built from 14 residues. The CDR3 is CASSVGLGYNEQFF. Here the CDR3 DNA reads TGTGCCAGCAGCGTAGGACTAGGCTACAATGAGCAGTTCTTC. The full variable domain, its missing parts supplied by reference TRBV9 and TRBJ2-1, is DSGVTQTPKHLITATGQRVTLRCSPRSGDLSVYWYQQSLDQGLQFLIQYYNGEERAKGNILERFSAQQFPDLHSELNLSSLELGDSALYFCASSVGLGYNEQFFGPGTRLTVL.

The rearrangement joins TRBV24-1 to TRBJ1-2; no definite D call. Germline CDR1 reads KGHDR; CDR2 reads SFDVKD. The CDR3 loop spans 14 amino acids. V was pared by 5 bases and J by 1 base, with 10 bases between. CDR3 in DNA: TGTGCCACCAGTGGGGCGGGATTTAACTATGGCTACACCTTC. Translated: CATSGAGFNYGYTF.

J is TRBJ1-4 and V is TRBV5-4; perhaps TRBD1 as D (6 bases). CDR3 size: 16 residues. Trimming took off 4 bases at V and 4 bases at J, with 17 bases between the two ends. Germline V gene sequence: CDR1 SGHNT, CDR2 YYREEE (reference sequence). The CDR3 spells CASSPNLDSNNEKLFF. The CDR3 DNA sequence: TGTGCCAGCAGCCCCAATCTGGACAGCAATAATGAAAAACTGTTTTTT.

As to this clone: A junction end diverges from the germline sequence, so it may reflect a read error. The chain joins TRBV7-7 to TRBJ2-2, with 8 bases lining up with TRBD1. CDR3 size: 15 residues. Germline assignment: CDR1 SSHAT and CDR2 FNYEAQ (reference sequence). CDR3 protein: CASSSRSGGPGELFF. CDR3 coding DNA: TGTGCTAGCAGCTCCCGCTCAGGGGGCCCCGGGGAGCTGTTTTTT.

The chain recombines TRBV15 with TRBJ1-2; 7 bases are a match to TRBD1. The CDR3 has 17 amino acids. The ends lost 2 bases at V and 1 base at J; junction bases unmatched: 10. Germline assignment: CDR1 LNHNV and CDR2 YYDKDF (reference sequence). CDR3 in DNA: TGTGCCACCAGCAGAACAATGGGGACAGTGATTAACTATGGCTACACCTTC. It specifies CATSRTMGTVINYGYTF.

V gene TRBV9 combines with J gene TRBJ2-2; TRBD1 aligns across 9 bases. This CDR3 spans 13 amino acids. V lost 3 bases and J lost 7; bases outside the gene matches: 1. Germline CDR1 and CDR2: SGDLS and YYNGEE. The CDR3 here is CASSGQGVGELFF. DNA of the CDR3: TGTGCCAGCAGCGGACAGGGGGTCGGGGAGCTGTTTTTT.

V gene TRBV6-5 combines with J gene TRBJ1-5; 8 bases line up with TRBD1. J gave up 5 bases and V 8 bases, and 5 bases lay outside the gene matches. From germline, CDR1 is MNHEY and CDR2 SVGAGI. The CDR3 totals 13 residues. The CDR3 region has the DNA TGTGCCAGCGGACAGGGCCCCGATCAGCCCCAGCATTTT. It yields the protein CASGQGPDQPQHF.

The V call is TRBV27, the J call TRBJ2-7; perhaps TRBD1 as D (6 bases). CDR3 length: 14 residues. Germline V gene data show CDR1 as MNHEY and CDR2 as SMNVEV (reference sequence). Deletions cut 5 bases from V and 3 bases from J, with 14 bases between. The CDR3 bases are TGTGCCAGCAGTCTTACAGGGTGGGACTACGAGCAGTACTTC. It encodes CASSLTGWDYEQYF.

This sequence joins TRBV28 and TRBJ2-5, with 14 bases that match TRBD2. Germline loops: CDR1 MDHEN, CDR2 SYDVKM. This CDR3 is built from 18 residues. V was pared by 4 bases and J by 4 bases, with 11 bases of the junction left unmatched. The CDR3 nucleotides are TGTGCCAGCAGTTCAGTGGGACTAGCGGGAGTCGGCGTAGAGACCCAGTACTTC. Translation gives CASSSVGLAGVGVETQYF.

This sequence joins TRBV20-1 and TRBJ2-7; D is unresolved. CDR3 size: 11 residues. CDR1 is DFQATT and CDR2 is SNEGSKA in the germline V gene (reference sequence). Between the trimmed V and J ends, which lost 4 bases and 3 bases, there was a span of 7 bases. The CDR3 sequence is CSATDNYEQYF. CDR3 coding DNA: TGCAGTGCTACCGACAACTACGAGCAGTACTTC.

In DNA, the CDR3 is TGTGCCAGCAGCCTCTCGGGTGAGCAGTTCTTC. It specifies CASSLSGEQFF. J is TRBJ2-1 and V is TRBV7-3; D unresolved. The CDR3 consists of 11 residues. Trimming took off 5 bases at V and 9 bases at J, with 8 bases between the two ends. Germline assignment: CDR1 SGHTA and CDR2 FQGTGA.

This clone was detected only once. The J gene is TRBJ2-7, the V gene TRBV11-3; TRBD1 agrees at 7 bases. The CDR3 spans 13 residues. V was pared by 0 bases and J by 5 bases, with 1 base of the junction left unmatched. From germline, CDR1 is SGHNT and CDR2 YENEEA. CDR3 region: CASSLDRGHEQYF. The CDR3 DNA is TGTGCCAGCAGCTTAGATAGGGGGCACGAGCAGTACTTC.

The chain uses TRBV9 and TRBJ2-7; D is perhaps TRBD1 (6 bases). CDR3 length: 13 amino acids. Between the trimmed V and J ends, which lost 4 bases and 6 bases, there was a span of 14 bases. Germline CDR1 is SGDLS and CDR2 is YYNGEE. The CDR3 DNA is TGTGCCAGCAGCCTTCACAGGGAAGCCGAGCAGTACTTC. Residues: CASSLHREAEQYF.

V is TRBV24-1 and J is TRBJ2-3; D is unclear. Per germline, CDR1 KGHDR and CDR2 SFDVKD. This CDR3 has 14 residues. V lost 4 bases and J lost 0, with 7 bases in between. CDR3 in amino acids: CATSDSPSTDTQYF. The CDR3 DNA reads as TGTGCCACCAGTGACTCCCCTAGCACAGATACGCAGTATTTT.

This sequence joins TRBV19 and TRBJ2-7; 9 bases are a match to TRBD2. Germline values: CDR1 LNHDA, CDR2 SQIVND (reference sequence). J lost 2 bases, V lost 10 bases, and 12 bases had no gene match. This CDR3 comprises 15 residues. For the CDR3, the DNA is TGTGCCACCGGCGAAGGGGCGGGGGGGACCTACGAGCAGTACTTC. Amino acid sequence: CATGEGAGGTYEQYF.

CDR3: CASSHRDRGSDTQYF. The CDR3, as DNA: TGTGCCAGCAGCCACCGGGACAGGGGATCAGATACGCAGTATTTT. This chain connects TRBV5-4 to TRBJ2-3; TRBD1 aligns across 10 bases. CDR1 and CDR2 from the germline V gene are SGHNT and YYREEE (reference sequence). The junction had 6 bases not matched to a gene; V was cut back by 4 bases and J by 4 bases. The CDR3 totals 15 residues.

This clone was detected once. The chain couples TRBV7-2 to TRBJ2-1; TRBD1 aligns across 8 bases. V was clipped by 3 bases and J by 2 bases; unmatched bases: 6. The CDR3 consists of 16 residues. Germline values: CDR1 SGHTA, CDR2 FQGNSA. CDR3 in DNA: TGTGCCAGCAGCTTCGGACAGGGCATCCCCTACAATGAGCAGTTCTTC. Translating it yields CASSFGQGIPYNEQFF.

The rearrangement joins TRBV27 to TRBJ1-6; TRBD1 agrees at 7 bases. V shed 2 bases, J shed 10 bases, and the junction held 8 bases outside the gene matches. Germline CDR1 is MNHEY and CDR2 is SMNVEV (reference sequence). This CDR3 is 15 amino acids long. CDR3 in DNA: TGTGCCAGCAGTTTAAACACAGGGGTCCGGTCACCCCTCCACTTT. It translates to CASSLNTGVRSPLHF.

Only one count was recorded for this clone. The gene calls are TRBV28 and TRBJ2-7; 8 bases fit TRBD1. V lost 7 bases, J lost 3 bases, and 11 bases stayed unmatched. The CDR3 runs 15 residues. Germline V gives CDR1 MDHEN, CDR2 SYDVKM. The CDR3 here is CASTTLGTGHYEQYF. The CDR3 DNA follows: TGTGCCAGCACCACATTGGGGACAGGACACTACGAGCAGTACTTC.

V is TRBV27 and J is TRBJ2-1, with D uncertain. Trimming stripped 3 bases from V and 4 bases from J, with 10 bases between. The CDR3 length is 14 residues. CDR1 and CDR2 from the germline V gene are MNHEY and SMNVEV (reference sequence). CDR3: CASSFGTVYNEQFF. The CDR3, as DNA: TGTGCCAGCAGTTTCGGCACAGTTTACAATGAGCAGTTCTTC.

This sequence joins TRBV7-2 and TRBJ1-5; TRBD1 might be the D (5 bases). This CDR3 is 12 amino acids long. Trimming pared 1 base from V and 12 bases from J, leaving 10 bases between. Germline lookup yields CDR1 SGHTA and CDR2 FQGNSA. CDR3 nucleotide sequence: TGTGCCAGCAGCTTAGTAGGGGTTTACCAGCATTTT. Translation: CASSLVGVYQHF. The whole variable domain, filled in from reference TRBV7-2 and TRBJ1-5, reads GAGVSQSPSNKVTEKGKDVELRCDPISGHTALYWYRQSLGQGLEFLIYFQGNSAPDKSGLPSDRFSAERTGGSVSTLTIQRTQQEDSAVYLCASSLVGVYQHFGDGTRLSIL.